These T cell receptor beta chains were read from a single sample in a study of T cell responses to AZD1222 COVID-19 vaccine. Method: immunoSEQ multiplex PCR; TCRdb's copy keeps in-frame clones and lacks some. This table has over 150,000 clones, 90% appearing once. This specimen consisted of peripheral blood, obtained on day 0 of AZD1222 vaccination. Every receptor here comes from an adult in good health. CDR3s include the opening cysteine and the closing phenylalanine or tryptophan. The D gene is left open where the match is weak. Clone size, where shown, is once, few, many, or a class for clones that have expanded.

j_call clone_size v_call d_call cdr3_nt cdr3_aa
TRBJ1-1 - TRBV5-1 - TGCGCCAGCAGCTTTAGGACTGTGAACACTGAAGCTTTCTTT CASSFRTVNTEAFF
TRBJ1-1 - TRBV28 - TGTGCCAGCAGTTTCCTCAGGTCCGAAGCTTTCTTT CASSFLRSEAFF
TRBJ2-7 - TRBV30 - TGTGCCGGGTACAGGAGCTACGAGCAGTACTTC CAGYRSYEQYF
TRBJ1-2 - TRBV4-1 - TGCGCCAGCAGCCCCGTAACAGCAGCTAACTATGGCTACACCTTC CASSPVTAANYGYTF
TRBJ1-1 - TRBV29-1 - TGCAGCGCCGATTGGGCGACTGAAGCTTTCTTT CSADWATEAFF
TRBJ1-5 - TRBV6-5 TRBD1 TGTGCCAGCAGTCCACCGGGACAGGGCAATCAGCCCCAGCATTTT CASSPPGQGNQPQHF
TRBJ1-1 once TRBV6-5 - TGTGCCAGCACCCGGGACGTGGGTTTGGGCACTGAAGCTTTCTTT CASTRDVGLGTEAFF
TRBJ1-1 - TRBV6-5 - TGTGCCAGCAGACCCCCGGGACTAAGATCTGAAGCTTTCTTT CASRPPGLRSEAFF
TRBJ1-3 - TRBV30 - TGTGCCTGGGGGATTGGGACCGCCTCTGGAAACACCATATATTTT CAWGIGTASGNTIYF
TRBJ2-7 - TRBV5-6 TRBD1 TGTGCCAGCAGCTACCGGGACAGAGACGAGCAGTACTTC CASSYRDRDEQYF
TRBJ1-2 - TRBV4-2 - TGTGCCAGCAGCCCCCCGCCGGGACGGACTGGTGGCTACACCTTC CASSPPPGRTGGYTF
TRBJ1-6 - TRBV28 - TGTGCCAGCAGTCTTGACAGAAACCCCTATAATTCACCCCTCCACTTT CASSLDRNPYNSPLHF
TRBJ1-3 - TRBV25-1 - TGTGCCAGCAGTGGCCCAGGGCCTGGAAACACCATATATTTT CASSGPGPGNTIYF
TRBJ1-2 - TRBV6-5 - TGTGCCAGCAGTTACGGCGGGAATGGCTACACCTTC CASSYGGNGYTF
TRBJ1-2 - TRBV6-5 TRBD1 TGTGCCAGCAGTTACGACCCGGACAGGGCGAATGGCTACACCTTC CASSYDPDRANGYTF
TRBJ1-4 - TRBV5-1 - TGCGCCAGCAGCTTGGGATCCGGGGGTGAAAAACTGTTTTTT CASSLGSGGEKLFF
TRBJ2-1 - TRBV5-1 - TGCGCCAGCAGCTTGGACGGGGGGCTTAACAATGAGCAGTTCTTC CASSLDGGLNNEQFF
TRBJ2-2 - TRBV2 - TGTGCCAGCCACCAATTAGGGGCCGGGGAGCTGTTTTTT CASHQLGAGELFF
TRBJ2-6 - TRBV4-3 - TGCGCCAGCAGCCAATTCGGAGGGGGCAGGGCCAACGTCCTGACTTTC CASSQFGGGRANVLTF
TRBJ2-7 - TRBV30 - TGTGCCTGGAGTCCCGGGGGTCCCGAGCAGTACTTC CAWSPGGPEQYF
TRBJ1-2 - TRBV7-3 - TGTGCCAGCAGATACCCCTCCCCGCTAGCCCCCTACACCTTC CASRYPSPLAPYTF
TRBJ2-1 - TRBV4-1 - TGCGCCAGCAGCCAAGGACCCGTAAGCAATGAGCAGTTCTTC CASSQGPVSNEQFF
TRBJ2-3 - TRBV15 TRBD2 TGTGCCACCAGCGAGTTTGGCGGGCGGGGGACAGATACGCAGTATTTT CATSEFGGRGTDTQYF
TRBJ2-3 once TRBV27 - TGTGCCAGCAGGGACCTCACAGATACGCAGTATTTT CASRDLTDTQYF
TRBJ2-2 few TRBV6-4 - TGTGCCAGCAGTGCGCTTTCGAACACCGGGGAGCTGTTTTTT CASSALSNTGELFF